What follows is one T cell receptor beta chain and its context. No cognate antigen has been identified for it. There are no base qualities to consult, and no much larger clone falls within one base. The trim is 1 base for V and 6 bases for J, with a gap of 11 bases between the germline ends. Taken from the germline V gene (reference sequence), the CDR1 and CDR2 loops are SEHNR and FQNEAQ. The cysteine opens and the phenylalanine closes a CDR3 of 14 amino acids. Only the CDR3 DNA is retained, 42 bases long and in frame from the first base. To sequence the TCRbeta CDR3 region, genomic DNA was isolated from the sorted cells. TCRbeta CDR3 regions were sequenced using the immunoSEQ Assay. The table comes from immuneACCESS by way of TCRdb, which keeps in-frame sequences with V and J called. Part of the clones is missing from these tables; in studies checked, under half for an unresolved V gene and the rest for unknown reasons. This sample has 45,000 or so clones in its table, and around four fifths of those were observed once. In total, the top ten clones hold less than 2.5% of the sample.

This sample was taken from a study of OX40 agonist ivuxolimab in advanced cancers. A note on the overall study: The costimulatory receptor OX40 (CD134) was targeted by ivuxolimab, a fully human IgG2 agonistic monoclonal antibody. The paper reports the monotherapy dose-escalation portion (N of about 52 patients) of the phase I ivuxolimab trial. Intravenous ivuxolimab was administered to patients every 2 weeks at six dose levels: 0.01, 0.1, 0.3, 1.5, 3 and 10 mg/kg. In the dose-escalation cohort, roughly 82% of patients were male, and the mean age was around 60 years with a range of about 20 to 90. The purpose of peripheral TCRbeta sequencing was to test whether ivuxolimab changed TCR sequence diversity and led to clonal T-cell expansion. Partial responses occurred in three dose-escalation patients: two with cutaneous melanoma and one with hepatocellular carcinoma. Of the roughly 54 dose-escalation patients, hepatocellular carcinoma was present in some 19, melanoma in approximately 15, renal cell carcinoma in 9 and head and neck cancer in 9. Prior anti-PD-1, anti-PD-L1 or anti-CTLA-4 therapy was permitted, and approximately 40% of dose-escalation patients had received checkpoint inhibitors.

The trial excluded patients who had a history of autoimmune disease or who were on systemic immunosuppression. Peripheral blood for TCR sequencing was drawn from every dose cohort at baseline, at cycle 4 day 1 and at cycle 7 day 1. The samples were taken from a phase I, first-in-human, multicenter, open-label dose-escalation trial of ivuxolimab. Adults with locally advanced or metastatic head and neck squamous cell, hepatocellular, melanoma or renal cell carcinoma were enrolled in the trial. Before TCR sequencing, CD4+ T cells and CD8+ T cells were sorted from peripheral blood as separate populations. What the work shows at the level of the full study, not this receptor alone: At doses from 0.1 to 3.0 mg/kg, clonal expansion was seen in both CD4+ and CD8+ blood T cells between baseline and week 6. Which antigens the clonally expanded peripheral T cells were specific for was not determined. Low levels of normalized T-cell clonal expansion were also shown by some nonresponding patients. After ivuxolimab, CD8+ T cells had more expanded clones than CD4+ T cells on average. In partial responders in the 0.1-3.0 mg/kg groups, normalized peripheral clonal expansion was found to be among the lowest, especially among CD8+ T cells.

The chain is made from TRBV7-9 and TRBJ2-3; the D gene could be TRBD1 or TRBD2, each one agreeing over 5 bases. The input for sequencing was CD4+ or CD8+ T cells sorted from blood, taken in a trial of the OX40 agonist ivuxolimab. The clonotype was recovered from an adult with an advanced solid tumor such as melanoma, head and neck, liver or kidney cancer. The nucleotides read TGTGCCAGCAGCTTAGTAGGGGACGCTGATACGCAGTATTTT. This translates into CASSLVGDADTQYF.